This TCR beta chain came from a study of cytomegalovirus exposure and HLA in healthy donors. The wider study: The Caucasian-associated ancestry cluster contained about 80% of the approximately 410 genotyped donors.

The PCR used 60 Vbeta and 13 Jbeta primers. Produced via immunoSEQ multiplex PCR; TCRdb's table is partial and in-frame only. This sample has under 200,000 clones; roughly 85% occur once, and the top ten carry roughly 1.3%. V lost 5 bases to trimming and J lost 5 bases, with 19 bases between them. Germline lookup yields CDR1 PRHDT and CDR2 FYEKMQ (reference sequence). This CDR3 contains 15 residues. Concerning this clone: Its target is unknown.

Overall study results and limits: TRBV6-2, TRBV6-3 and some other V segments were unresolvable in 87-base-pair reads.

The TCR comes from a man aged 30 to 39 in good health and CMV-seronegative. Sequenced: PBMCs. V and J are TRBV13 and TRBJ2-7; possible D gene TRBD1, 6 bases. The CDR3 nucleotides read TGTGCCAGCAGCATTCTACAGGGATTTGTACACGAGCAGTACTTC. Residues: CASSILQGFVHEQYF.